The present T cell receptor beta chain was sequenced within a study of persistence of HIV-infected CD4 T cells. The study's findings and limits: Proviral oligoclonality tracked with TCR oligoclonality within the same sorted cells.

This clone occurred once. Its antigen remains unidentified. This was the immunoSEQ version 4 assay in survey mode. Sequenced by immunoSEQ multiplex PCR; TCRdb stores in-frame clones only, minus some. Among about 20,000 clones listed, around three fifths were seen once. The stimulus was an HIV-1 Gag 15-mer peptide pool, 0.9 to 1 ug/peptide/mL. Sorting of responding CD4+ T cells relied on upregulated CD40 ligand together with CD69. The CDR3 runs to 14 residues. V gave up 1 base and J gave up 7 bases, with 14 bases separating them. Germline CDR1 and CDR2: GTSNPN and SVGIG (reference sequence). The TCR was taken from an adult woman with HIV who was CMV-seropositive. This specimen consisted of CD4+ T cells sorted from PBMCs after approximately 19-hour stimulation, obtained from a patient who received antiretroviral therapy. V is TRBV30 and J is TRBJ1-5; the D gene is possibly TRBD1 (6 bases). The CDR3 loop reads CAWSANTGKQPQHF. The CDR3 DNA sequence: TGTGCCTGGAGTGCCAATACAGGGAAACAGCCCCAGCATTTT.